This entry is about one T cell receptor (beta chain). What this receptor recognizes is not known. V and J are truncated by 1 base and 4 bases respectively, leaving an intervening sequence of 10 bases. CDR1 and CDR2 (SGHAT, FQDESV) derive from the germline V gene (reference sequence). Counted from cysteine to phenylalanine, this CDR3 has 15 amino acids. Just CDR3 DNA is preserved here, 45 bases in frame from base 1. This record belongs to a study of cytomegalovirus exposure and HLA in healthy donors (dated by TCRdb to 2016 to 2017). As for the study more broadly: In an earlier analysis of under 750 of the donors, about 270 Gb of sequence data and some 100 million unique TCR beta sequences from about 179 million T cells were reported. About 300 gigabases of sequencing data and approximately 84 million unique TCR sequences were included in an early release covering roughly 600 HLA-typed donors. Of the approximately 400 genotyped donors, about 80% fell in the genetic ancestry cluster associated with self-reported Caucasian donors. The study aimed to test whether signatures of past pathogen exposure could be identified by cataloging public T cell receptors. Using immunosequencing, the study profiled T cell repertoires from 666 subjects and related those repertoires to cytomegalovirus serostatus. A separate validation cohort of about 110 different subjects was used in addition to the 666-subject first cohort. High-throughput TCR immunosequencing, statistical association of individual TCRs with disease status, and machine learning were combined to predict cytomegalovirus infection status. A later analysis re-analyzed previously published TCR beta repertoires from 666 donors and added high-resolution HLA genotyping to study TCR occurrence patterns. Rather than drawing on any new phenotypic data, the later analysis identified candidate immune exposures from TCR beta sequences and the way those sequences occurred across donors. An earlier analysis of more than 450 of the donors used high-throughput TCR beta sequencing to judge whether each TCR beta V gene segment behaved as functional or pseudogenic. Alongside the repertoire data, information on donor age, sex, ethnicity and CMV serostatus was compiled. A later genetic analysis used genome-wide SNP genotypes for about 55% of the 666 donors, treating that subset as a discovery cohort. Every discovery cohort repertoire had been produced on one sequencing platform. Class I and class II HLA loci were covered by the typing at four-digit resolution. Typing coverage differed by locus: A, B, C, DRB1 and DQB1 were typed in roughly 620-630 donors, DQA1 in about 560, DPA1 in approximately 600, and DPB1 in 400 to 490. Five DR-DQ haplotypes were treated as single units for association and clustering because of strong linkage in the cohort. Among 350 to 400 genotyped donors of the cohort, an average of around 240,000 unique TCR beta nucleotide sequences were sequenced per donor, around 20% of them non-productive. On the study overall, not on this receptor specifically: Assigning TCR associations to individual alleles was difficult when HLA alleles, especially DR and DQ, strongly co-occurred. Specific HLA alleles were associated with 16,951 TCR beta sequences at a false discovery rate of 0.05 in a later analysis. Most TCR sequences were observed very rarely across donors, whereas some public TCRs were present in many individuals. In vitro tests confirmed that a few of the cytomegalovirus-associated TCR beta chains recognize cytomegalovirus antigens. Correlated functional status among segregating V segments might be attributable to linkage disequilibrium, but an unknown experimental factor could not be ruled out. Only TCR beta chains were sequenced in this cohort, and the absence of alpha or paired-chain data limited detectable features. An association between a missense DCLRE1C variant and V-gene and J-gene trimming of TCR beta chains was found in a later genetic analysis and replicated in an independent cohort. In the study, some 160 TCR beta chains were listed as associated with cytomegalovirus. In an earlier analysis of 587 of the donors, most TCR beta V segments appeared in productive rearrangements about 87% or about 30% of the time, broadly matching IMGT annotations. In a later analysis, HLA-associated TCR beta chains showed more clonal expansion and lower generation probabilities than non-associated chains that were equally common. Around 16 rarely observed V segments, including chromosome 9 orphons, were excluded from the earlier analysis of almost 600 of the donors because counts were too low. According to a later analysis, most CMV-associated TCR beta chains appeared to be HLA-restricted, and the HLA associations seemed to be driven largely by CMV exposure. Because some donors lacked HLA typing at each locus, the association tests relied only on the typed subset. A further reported finding was that TCR beta sequences accurately predicted the HLA-A and HLA-B alleles for most subjects in the first cohort. Cytomegalovirus status was reported to be diagnosed by the classifier with high specificity and sensitivity in both the original and validation cohorts. Several of the top co-occurrence clusters appeared to be linked to parvovirus B19, influenza, CMV and Epstein-Barr virus, according to a later analysis. A cluster of highly shared sequence variants was judged likely to represent a technical artifact of the sequencing pipeline. According to a later genetic analysis, donors in an Asian-associated ancestry cluster had fewer N-insertions in productive TCRs than the approximately 650-donor mean. Some IMGT-functional V segments, including TRBV6-2 and TRBV6-3, could not be distinguished by the 87-base-pair reads and were therefore excluded. In a later analysis, the rate of TCR association differed among HLA loci, with DRB1 alleles having the most associated TCRs and HLA-C alleles having the fewest. Presence/absence analyses assumed roughly uniform sequencing depth across donors, an assumption that may not hold. According to the authors, the approach could potentially be generalized to other disease states and immunological phenotypes. CMV serostatus was the only immune exposure information available for the cohort.

Library prep was done by the immunoSEQ multiplex PCR assay. The multiplex PCR relied on a mix of 60 forward primers for TCR Vbeta segments and 13 reverse primers for TCR Jbeta segments. Amplification of the CDR3 region of rearranged TCR beta genes was performed with a multiplex PCR assay on genomic DNA. On the Illumina HiSeq System, the amplified TCR beta libraries were sequenced as 87-base-pair reads. The study's processing was this. In a later analysis, tens of millions of unique TCR beta chains were counted across the approximately 640 repertoires, and roughly 10 million of these chains were shared by at least two donors. Raw reads were error-corrected and collapsed into unique sequences by a nearest-neighbor algorithm in which closely related sequences were merged to remove PCR and sequencing errors. CDR3 sequences were aligned to IMGT reference sequences to assign V, D and J gene segments. Each retained sequence needed at least a six-nucleotide match to both a V gene segment and a J gene segment. Rearrangements were classified as productive when the CDR3 lacked stop codons and remained in frame with V and J, and all other rearrangements were classified as non-productive. CDR3 was defined according to IMGT convention as the region running from the second conserved V-encoded cysteine to the conserved J-encoded phenylalanine. Sequences without an unambiguous match to a single V gene segment were excluded from the earlier analysis of approximately 560 of the donors. An earlier analysis of several hundred of the donors classified V segments as functional when productive rearrangements were above 56.7% and as segregating when the standard deviation between donors was above 5%. A statistical classification framework was built to diagnose cytomegalovirus status from the catalog of TCR beta chain sequences. A later analysis assigned V and J genes by comparing TCR nucleotide sequences with IMGT/GENE-DB human TR gene sequences. In a later analysis, CDR3 sequences and most-parsimonious VDJ recombination scenarios were assigned using the TCRdist pipeline. A later analysis defined each TCR beta chain by its CDR3 amino acid sequence plus V-gene family, and excluded reads lacking a unique V-gene family. As a way to deal with suspected cross-contamination and a sequencing artifact, a later analysis dropped 592 nucleotide sequences that were highly shared and had low generation probability. A later analysis calculated a clonal expansion index for each public chain from normalized within-repertoire ranks of inferred template counts. Generation probabilities in a later analysis came from a VDJ recombination model fitted to out-of-frame rearrangements, and those results were checked against IGoR. A later analysis scored TCR-TCR, TCR-HLA and TCR-CMV co-occurrence with hypergeometric tests, applying a repertoire-size bias correction to TCR pairs. False discovery rates were estimated in a later analysis by permuting HLA or CMV assignments 20 times. In a later analysis, co-occurring TCRs were grouped using DBSCAN, and TCRdist sequence similarity was added for clustering within HLA-allele-positive subsets. Repertoires with fewer than 30,000 or more than 120,000 public chains were left out of co-occurrence clustering, as were five repertoires with anomalous nucleotide sharing. This immuneACCESS table, as held by TCRdb, lists in-frame sequences with V and J called but not all clones. Of the missing ones, under half trace to an unresolved V gene in checked studies; the others have no known cause. D and trimming were read from the DNA, whereas the V and J calls and clone size are those reported in that table. The sample table includes roughly 110,000 clones. Around 3.5% of the sample lies in the top ten.

The cohort comprised several hundred healthy bone marrow donors. At the time of sampling, every cohort member was nominally healthy, though immune exposures that went unrecorded were likely present. The donor was CMV seronegative and was included in the group of about 400 seronegative cohort members. Each donor provided a peripheral blood sample, and peripheral blood mononuclear cells were used for TCR beta sequencing. Genomic DNA extraction from the blood cell samples was performed with the Qiagen DNeasy Blood Extraction Kit. The rearrangement combines TRBV11-1 with TRBJ2-2; TRBD1 could be the D gene, as 5 bases match. The clonotype was recovered from a man aged 25 to 45 in good health and CMV-seronegative. The sample consisted of PBMCs. The DNA reads TGTGCCAGCAGCTTAGAGGGGTCGAGCACCGGGGAGCTGTTTTTT. Translated, this is CASSLEGSSTGELFF.